This TCR beta chain was documented in a study of cytomegalovirus exposure and HLA in healthy donors. Study information: From donors who were HLA-typed, an early data release held 80 million or so unique TCRs.

The PCR used 60 Vbeta and 13 Jbeta primers. Using immunoSEQ multiplex PCR, the repertoire was profiled, and TCRdb retains in-frame clones only, with some absent. The sample records over 200,000 clones, more than 75% being singletons. The sequencing sample was made of PBMCs. This receptor was obtained from a male donor in good health and CMV-seronegative.

CDR3 in amino acids: CASSSGLAGTDTQYF. The CDR3 nucleotides read TGTGCCAGCAGCTCGGGACTAGCGGGCACAGATACGCAGTATTTT. The V call is TRBV5-5, the J call TRBJ2-3; 11 bases line up with TRBD2. This CDR3 comprises 15 residues. Germline V CDR1 and CDR2: SGHKS, YYEKEE (reference sequence). Trimming removed 3 bases from V and 1 base from J; junction bases left unmatched: 1. Full variable domain (missing parts from reference TRBV5-5 and TRBJ2-3): DAGVTQSPTHLIKTRGQQVTLRCSPISGHKSVSWYQQVLGQGPQFIFQYYEKEERGRGNFPDRFSARQFPNYSSELNVNALLLGDSALYLCASSSGLAGTDTQYFGPGTRLTVL.